Reported below is one T cell receptor beta chain. The data derive from a study of blood T cell repertoires in COVID-19. Study at large: Some COVID-19 samples were acute and others convalescent; all came from the United States, Italy and Spain. PBMCs, B-cell-depleted T cells, or T cells provided the cDNA or gDNA that made up the material.

Per the original data handling: Amplifying reference gene primers gave estimates of nucleated cell counts. Sequencing used immunoSEQ multiplex PCR; TCRdb keeps in-frame clones, though not all of them. The V and J calls and the clone size are those of that table, but D and trimming were determined from the DNA. The sample carries about 250,000 clones, 70% to 90% recorded once. V lost 3 bases and J lost 5, with 10 bases in between. Germline CDR1 and CDR2: SGHTA and FQGNSA. The CDR3 contains 13 residues. This receptor was taken from a man aged 18 to 29 with active or convalescent COVID-19. V and J are TRBV7-2 and TRBJ2-5; weak D call: TRBD1 (6 bases). Sequencing was carried out using peripheral blood. For the CDR3, the DNA is TGTGCCAGCAGCTTGCAGGGGCTGGAGACCCAGTACTTC. The encoded protein is CASSLQGLETQYF.